The 29 T cell receptor beta chains listed next were all sequenced from one sample in a study of response to subunit inactivated influenza vaccine. TCRdb independently ran MiXCR on the RT-PCR reads; one entry per CDR3 protein. The data hold about 540,000 distinct CDR3 sequences, with roughly 23% observed a single time. This sample also belongs to another study, concerning T cells expressing NK-cell markers. That investigation notes: Making the TCR beta cDNA relied on 5'RACE template switching with UMIs.

Sequencing used CD4+ T cells sorted from PBMCs, obtained about 12 days after vaccination. Every receptor here comes from a man in his fifties who received an inactivated influenza vaccine.

This clonotype has just a few counts. The chain recombines TRBV6-1 with TRBJ2-1; unclear D gene. The CDR3 loop spans 13 amino acids. CDR1 MNHNS and CDR2 SASEGT come from the germline V gene. Trimming pared 7 bases from V and 7 bases from J, leaving 14 bases between. The CDR3 sequence: CASKGQVSNEQFF. CDR3 DNA: TGTGCCAGCAAGGGCCAAGTTTCGAATGAGCAGTTCTTC.

The V and J genes are TRBV30 and TRBJ2-5; the match to TRBD1 covers 11 bases. CDR3 size: 13 residues. V dropped 5 bases and J dropped 5; count of bases not matched to a gene: 4. Germline V lookup: CDR1 GTSNPN, CDR2 SVGIG (reference sequence). CDR3 sequence (DNA): TGTGCCTGGGGACAGGGGGCACGGGAGACCCAGTACTTC. This gives the protein CAWGQGARETQYF.

The chain combines TRBV15 with TRBJ2-7, with 7 nucleotides matching TRBD2. Germline values: CDR1 LNHNV, CDR2 YYDKDF (reference sequence). The CDR3 has 15 amino acids. J gave up 7 bases and V 0 bases, and 9 bases lay outside the gene matches. The chain's CDR3 is CATSRDWGGDWEQYF. In DNA, the CDR3 is TGTGCCACCAGCAGAGACTGGGGGGGGGACTGGGAGCAGTACTTC. The full variable domain, its missing parts supplied by reference TRBV15 and TRBJ2-7, is DAMVIQNPRYQVTQFGKPVTLSCSQTLNHNVMYWYQQKSSQAPKLLFHYYDKDFNNEADTPDNFQSRRPNTSFCFLDIRSPGLGDTAMYLCATSRDWGGDWEQYFGPGTRLTVT.

J is TRBJ2-1 and V is TRBV5-1; no clear D. Germline V gives CDR1 SGHRS, CDR2 YFSETQ. CDR3 length: 15 amino acids. Trimming shortened V by 5 bases and J by 7 bases, and 19 bases separated the two germline ends. The CDR3 loop is CASRAAGGPGNEQFF. As DNA, the CDR3 is TGCGCCAGCAGGGCTGCTGGCGGACCTGGGAATGAGCAGTTCTTC. Drawing the rest from reference TRBV5-1 and TRBJ2-1, the complete variable domain is KAGVTQTPRYLIKTRGQQVTLSCSPISGHRSVSWYQQTPGQGLQFLFEYFSETQRNKGNFPGRFSGRQFSNSRSEMNVSTLELGDSALYLCASRAAGGPGNEQFFGPGTRLTVL.

This clonotype was observed a handful of times. The junction departs from germline at one end; a sequencing error may be responsible. This chain links TRBV3-1 with TRBJ1-2, with D possibly TRBD1 on 6 matching bases. This CDR3 comprises 12 residues. Germline values: CDR1 LGHDT, CDR2 YNNKEL (reference sequence). CDR3 loop: CASGQGRGGYTF. The DNA of the CDR3 is TGTGCCAGCGGCCAGGGGCGTGGTGGCTACACCTTC.

V and J are TRBV27 and TRBJ2-2; tentatively, D is TRBD1 or TRBD2 (5 bases each). The germline gives CDR1 MNHEY, CDR2 SMNVEV (reference sequence). This CDR3 comprises 15 residues. V shed 6 bases and J shed 0 bases, with 11 bases lying between them. CDR3 protein: CASRHGTSNTGELFF. CDR3 coding DNA: TGTGCCAGCAGGCACGGGACGTCGAACACCGGGGAGCTGTTTTTT.

This clonotype came up many times. The V gene is TRBV5-1, the J gene TRBJ2-1; 7 nucleotides match TRBD2. Germline V gene data show CDR1 as SGHRS and CDR2 as YFSETQ. CDR3 length: 15 amino acids. After removal of 6 bases from V and 2 bases from J, the junction contained 8 bases not matched to a gene. CDR3 coding DNA: TGCGCCAGCAAGGGGCAGGGAGGGGCCTACAATGAGCAGTTCTTC. Protein product: CASKGQGGAYNEQFF. Complete variable domain (other parts from reference TRBV5-1 and TRBJ2-1): KAGVTQTPRYLIKTRGQQVTLSCSPISGHRSVSWYQQTPGQGLQFLFEYFSETQRNKGNFPGRFSGRQFSNSRSEMNVSTLELGDSALYLCASKGQGGAYNEQFFGPGTRLTVL.

V gene TRBV27 combines with J gene TRBJ2-5; the D gene is possibly TRBD2 (5 bases). The CDR3 sequence is 14 residues long. Looked up from germline, CDR1 is MNHEY and CDR2 is SMNVEV (reference sequence). V lost 3 bases and J lost 5, with 13 bases in between. Written as DNA, the CDR3 is TGTGCCAGCAGTTTTGGGAGTAGCGTTGAGACCCAGTACTTC. Translated: CASSFGSSVETQYF.

This clonotype was counted between two and nine times. J is TRBJ2-7 and V is TRBV7-3, with D unclear. V lost 2 bases and J 2 bases, leaving 10 bases between the germline ends. This CDR3 has 14 amino acids. Germline V lookup: CDR1 SGHTA, CDR2 FQGTGA. The CDR3 region is CASSLEKGAYEQYF. Here the CDR3 DNA reads TGTGCCAGCAGCTTAGAGAAGGGTGCCTACGAGCAGTACTTC.

The chain has TRBV5-1 and TRBJ2-5; D uncertain. Looked up from germline, CDR1 is SGHRS and CDR2 is YFSETQ. With 0 bases removed from V and 1 base from J, the gap between germline ends came to 10 bases. The CDR3 consists of 15 residues. The CDR3 loop is CASSLGGSIQETQYF. The DNA of the CDR3 is TGCGCCAGCAGCTTGGGTGGTTCAATCCAAGAGACCCAGTACTTC. The full variable domain, rest sourced from reference TRBV5-1 and TRBJ2-5, is KAGVTQTPRYLIKTRGQQVTLSCSPISGHRSVSWYQQTPGQGLQFLFEYFSETQRNKGNFPGRFSGRQFSNSRSEMNVSTLELGDSALYLCASSLGGSIQETQYFGPGTRLLVL.

This clonotype has just a few counts. J is TRBJ1-3 and V is TRBV12-3 or TRBV12-4; D unclear. Trimming removed 8 bases from V and 0 bases from J, with 8 bases in between. The length of the CDR3 is 13 residues. The CDR3 sequence: CASGVFSGNTIYF. The CDR3 DNA follows: TGTGCCAGCGGTGTTTTCTCTGGAAACACCATATATTTT.

This clonotype has a count of ten or more. The chain employs TRBV12-3 or TRBV12-4 and TRBJ2-7; 7 bases match TRBD1. This CDR3 has 14 amino acids. Trimming at V came to 7 bases and at J to 1 base, leaving 7 bases not matched to a gene. For the CDR3, the DNA is TGTGCCAGCACCCGTGGACAGGCGTCCTACGAGCAGTACTTC. Amino acid sequence: CASTRGQASYEQYF.

The J gene is TRBJ2-1, the V gene TRBV5-1, with D uncertain. Germline V gene sequence: CDR1 SGHRS, CDR2 YFSETQ. V lost 0 bases, J lost 0 bases, and 7 bases lay in between. The CDR3 contains 15 residues. The CDR3 bases are TGCGCCAGCAGCTTGGAGGGTTACTCCTACAATGAGCAGTTCTTC. Translation: CASSLEGYSYNEQFF.

The table lists this clonotype with a few counts. This chain links TRBV6-5 with TRBJ1-5, with D possibly TRBD1 on 5 matching bases. Trimming stripped 0 bases from V and 7 bases from J, with 10 bases between. The CDR3 has 14 amino acids. Germline values: CDR1 MNHEY, CDR2 SVGAGI. The CDR3: CASSYSRQGQPQHF. CDR3 coding DNA: TGTGCCAGCAGTTACTCGAGGCAGGGCCAGCCCCAGCATTTT.

This clonotype showed up just a few times. The V call is TRBV18, the J call TRBJ1-2, with 7 nucleotides matching TRBD1. V lost 3 bases, J lost 4 bases, and 11 bases stayed unmatched. From germline, CDR1 is KGHSH and CDR2 LQKENI. The CDR3 loop spans 16 amino acids. The CDR3 reads CASSPGTATTGYGYTF. The DNA for the CDR3 is TGTGCCAGCTCACCCGGGACAGCGACCACTGGCTATGGCTACACCTTC.

The rearrangement uses TRBV7-6 and TRBJ2-3, with D hard to call. Germline assignment: CDR1 SGHVS and CDR2 FNYEAQ. Trimming left V 1 base short and J 5 bases short, with 16 bases between. The CDR3 loop spans 16 amino acids. For the CDR3, the DNA is TGTGCCAGCAGCTTAGTTGGGGTTCGTGGCGTAGATACGCAGTATTTT. This translates into CASSLVGVRGVDTQYF.

Only a few counts were recorded for this clonotype. The chain carries TRBV18 and TRBJ2-5; 9 bases line up with TRBD2. The germline V gene has CDR1 KGHSH and CDR2 LQKENI. The CDR3 is 16 amino acids. V lost 0 bases and J lost 5; bases outside the gene matches: 7. This chain's CDR3 is CASSPPNSGSDETQYF. The CDR3, as DNA: TGTGCCAGCTCACCACCTAATAGCGGGAGTGACGAGACCCAGTACTTC.

The chain employs TRBV20-1 and TRBJ1-1; no definite D call. Germline loops: CDR1 DFQATT, CDR2 SNEGSKA (reference sequence). CDR3 size: 11 residues. V was shortened by 3 bases and J by 5 bases, with 7 bases between the two germline ends. The DNA for the CDR3 is TGCAGTGCTAGCGATTCAACTGAAGCTTTCTTT. Translation: CSASDSTEAFF.

This clonotype has just a few counts. This sequence joins TRBV5-5 and TRBJ2-7, with 12 bases lining up with TRBD1. Per germline, CDR1 SGHKS and CDR2 YYEKEE (reference sequence). The CDR3 covers 18 residues. The junction had 14 bases not matched to a gene; V was cut back by 0 bases and J by 7 bases. DNA of the CDR3: TGTGCCAGCAGCTTGGTTGGGACAGGGGGCACCCCCTCTTGGGAGCAGTACTTC. It is translated as CASSLVGTGGTPSWEQYF.

About this clonotype itself: Its ends do not fully match the called genes, so a read error is possible. The gene calls are TRBV7-7 and TRBJ1-4; D uncertain. CDR1 is SSHAT, CDR2 FNYEAQ, per germline (reference sequence). This CDR3 is built from 15 residues. The CDR3 region is CASSLSSGFNEKLFF. The CDR3 DNA follows: TGTGCTAGCAGCTTATCGTCCGGGTTTAATGAAAAACTGTTTTTT.

The chain carries TRBV28 and TRBJ1-6; D call uncertain. The CDR3 totals 14 residues. Trimming shortened V by 7 bases and J by 5 bases, and 12 bases separated the two germline ends. Germline V gene data show CDR1 as MDHEN and CDR2 as SYDVKM. CDR3 coding DNA: TGTGCCAGCACTCAAGCACAAGATAATTCACCCCTCCACTTT. Its protein is CASTQAQDNSPLHF.

The genes are TRBV6-2 or TRBV6-3 and TRBJ2-7; D ambiguous. Trimming took 2 bases from V and 6 from J, leaving 11 bases between them. Germline V gene data show CDR1 as MNHEY and CDR2 as SVGEGT. The CDR3 sequence is 13 residues long. CDR3 DNA: TGTGCCAGCAGTTACCAAGGGTTCGGCGAGCAGTACTTC. It encodes CASSYQGFGEQYF.

This clonotype was recorded many times. The chain couples TRBV3-1 to TRBJ1-1; no definite D call. From germline, CDR1 is LGHDT and CDR2 YNNKEL (reference sequence). Trimming took 2 bases from V and 4 from J, leaving 11 bases between them. CDR3 length: 14 residues. CDR3 bases: TGTGCCAGCAGCCAATCGGGTCGGACCACTGAAGCTTTCTTT. It codes for CASSQSGRTTEAFF.

The chain is built from TRBV6-1 and TRBJ2-4; 11 bases align to TRBD2. This CDR3 has 15 amino acids. The trim removed 6 bases at V and 8 bases at J, leaving 9 bases unmatched. CDR1 MNHNS and CDR2 SASEGT come from the germline V gene. The CDR3 reads CASRPTSGAGDIQYF. CDR3 coding DNA: TGTGCCAGCAGACCGACTAGCGGGGCCGGGGACATTCAGTACTTC.

The chain employs TRBV20-1 and TRBJ1-1; D is possibly TRBD1 (6 bases). The germline V and J ends were trimmed by 7 bases and 4 bases, with 13 bases remaining between them. CDR1 is DFQATT and CDR2 is SNEGSKA in the germline V gene (reference sequence). This CDR3 region has 12 residues. The CDR3 loop reads CSVSTGRTEAFF. CDR3 nucleotide sequence: TGCAGTGTTTCGACAGGTCGCACTGAAGCTTTCTTT.

The chain employs TRBV20-1 and TRBJ1-1, with D unresolved. CDR1 is DFQATT, CDR2 SNEGSKA, per germline (reference sequence). This CDR3 region has 11 residues. V was cut by 0 bases and J by 4 bases, with 3 bases left in between. The CDR3 loop is CSARDLTEAFF. The DNA for the CDR3 is TGCAGTGCTAGAGATCTCACTGAAGCTTTCTTT.

The chain's CDR3 is CASSLNPGTGQEQYF. The CDR3 DNA reads as TGTGCCAGCAGCTTAAACCCTGGGACAGGGCAAGAGCAGTACTTC. The rearrangement links TRBV7-2 to TRBJ2-7; the match to TRBD1 covers 9 bases. Germline values: CDR1 SGHTA, CDR2 FQGNSA. The V segment lost 2 bases and the J segment 7 bases; nucleotides outside the gene matches: 9. This CDR3 has 15 residues.

The rearrangement joins TRBV27 to TRBJ2-2; 13 positions match TRBD2. Per germline, CDR1 MNHEY and CDR2 SMNVEV (reference sequence). There are 16 residues in the CDR3. The junction had 8 bases not matched to a gene; V was cut back by 7 bases and J by 6 bases. The CDR3 sequence: CASTLLGTSGAGELFF. CDR3 in DNA: TGTGCCAGCACCTTACTGGGGACTAGCGGGGCCGGGGAGCTGTTTTTT.

This clonotype was found a few times. This chain links TRBV20-1 with TRBJ1-6, with no clear D. Trimming stripped 0 bases from V and 8 bases from J, with 8 bases between. Germline CDR1 DFQATT, CDR2 SNEGSKA (reference sequence). CDR3 size: 13 residues. The CDR3 nucleotides read TGCAGTGCTAGAGATCCGGGATATTCACCCCTCCACTTT. As protein: CSARDPGYSPLHF.